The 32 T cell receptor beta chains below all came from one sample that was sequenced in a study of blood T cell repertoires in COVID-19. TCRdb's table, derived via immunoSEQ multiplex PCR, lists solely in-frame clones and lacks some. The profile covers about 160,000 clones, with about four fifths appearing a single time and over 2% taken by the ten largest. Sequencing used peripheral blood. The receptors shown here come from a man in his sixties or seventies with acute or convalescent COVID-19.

DNA of the CDR3: TGTGCCAGCAGCTTAAGAGGAGGGGTAAACACCGGGGAGCTGTTTTTT. Translated, it gives CASSLRGGVNTGELFF. J is TRBJ2-2 and V is TRBV7-3; weak D call: TRBD2 (6 bases). The CDR3 is made up of 16 amino acids. Germline assignment: CDR1 SGHTA and CDR2 FQGTGA. V was shortened by 1 base and J by 2 bases, with 11 bases between the two germline ends.

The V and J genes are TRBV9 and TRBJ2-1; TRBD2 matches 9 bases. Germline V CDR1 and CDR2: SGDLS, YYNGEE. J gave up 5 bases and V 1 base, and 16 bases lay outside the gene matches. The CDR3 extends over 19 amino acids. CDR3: CASSVSTPGREGRDNEQFF. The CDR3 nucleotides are TGTGCCAGCAGCGTATCCACCCCGGGGCGGGAGGGTAGAGACAATGAGCAGTTCTTC.

The CDR3: CASSLSGPTDTQYF. The CDR3 DNA reads as TGTGCCAGCAGCTTAAGCGGCCCCACAGATACGCAGTATTTT. This chain uses TRBV7-9 with TRBJ2-3; TRBD2 is a possible D gene (5 bases). This CDR3 has 14 amino acids. V was cut by 2 bases and J by 2 bases, with 8 bases left in between. CDR1 and CDR2 (germline): SEHNR, FQNEAQ (reference sequence).

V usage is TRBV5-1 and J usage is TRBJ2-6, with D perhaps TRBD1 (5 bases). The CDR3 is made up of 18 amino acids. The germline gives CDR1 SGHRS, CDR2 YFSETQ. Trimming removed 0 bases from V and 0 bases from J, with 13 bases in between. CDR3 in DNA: TGCGCCAGCAGCTTGGAGTTCAGGGCCTACTCTGGGGCCAACGTCCTGACTTTC. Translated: CASSLEFRAYSGANVLTF.

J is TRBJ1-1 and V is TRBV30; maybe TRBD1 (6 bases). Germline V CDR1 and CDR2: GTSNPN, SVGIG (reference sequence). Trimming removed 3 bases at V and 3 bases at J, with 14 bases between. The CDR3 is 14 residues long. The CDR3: CAWRGGGVDTEAFF. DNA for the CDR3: TGTGCCTGGAGAGGGGGGGGAGTGGACACTGAAGCTTTCTTT.

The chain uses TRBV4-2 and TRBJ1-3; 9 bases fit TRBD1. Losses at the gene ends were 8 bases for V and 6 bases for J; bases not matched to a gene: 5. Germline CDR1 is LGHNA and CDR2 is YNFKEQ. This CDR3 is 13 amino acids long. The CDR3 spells CASSGQGANTIYF. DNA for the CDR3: TGTGCCAGCTCGGGACAGGGCGCAAACACCATATATTTT.

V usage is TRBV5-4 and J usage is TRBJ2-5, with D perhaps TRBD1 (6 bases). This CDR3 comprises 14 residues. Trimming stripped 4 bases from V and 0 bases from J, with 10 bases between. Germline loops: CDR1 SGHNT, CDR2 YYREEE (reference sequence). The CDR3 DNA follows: TGTGCCAGCAGCGCTACAGGGTACCAAGAGACCCAGTACTTC. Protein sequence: CASSATGYQETQYF. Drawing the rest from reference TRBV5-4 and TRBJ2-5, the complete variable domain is ETGVTQSPTHLIKTRGQQVTLRCSSQSGHNTVSWYQQALGQGPQFIFQYYREEENGRGNFPPRFSGLQFPNYSSELNVNALELDDSALYLCASSATGYQETQYFGPGTRLLVL.

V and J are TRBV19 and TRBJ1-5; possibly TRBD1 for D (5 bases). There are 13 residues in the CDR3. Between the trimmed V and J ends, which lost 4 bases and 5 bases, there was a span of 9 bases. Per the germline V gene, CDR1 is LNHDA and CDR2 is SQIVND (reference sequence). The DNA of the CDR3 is TGTGCCAGTAGTAACGGAGGGGATCAGCCCCAGCATTTT. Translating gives CASSNGGDQPQHF.

CDR3 DNA sequence: TGTGCCAGCAGTAAGGGGACAGGGGGGGAAGCTTTCTTT. It translates to CASSKGTGGEAFF. The rearrangement uses TRBV12-3 or TRBV12-4 and TRBJ1-1, with 11 positions matching TRBD1. V was pared by 5 bases and J by 8 bases, with 4 bases of the junction left unmatched. There are 13 residues in the CDR3.

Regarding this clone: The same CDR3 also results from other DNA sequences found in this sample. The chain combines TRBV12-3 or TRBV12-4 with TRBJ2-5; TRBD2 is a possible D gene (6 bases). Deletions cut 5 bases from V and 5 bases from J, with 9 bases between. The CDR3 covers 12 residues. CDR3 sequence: CASSPGGETQYF. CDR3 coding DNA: TGTGCCAGCAGTCCCGGAGGGGAGACCCAGTACTTC.

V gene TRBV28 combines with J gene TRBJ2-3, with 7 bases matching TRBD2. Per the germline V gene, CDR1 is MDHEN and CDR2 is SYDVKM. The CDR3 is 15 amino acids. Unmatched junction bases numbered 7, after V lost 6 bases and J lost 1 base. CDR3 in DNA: TGTGCCAGCAGCCGCCAGCGGGGCCGCACAGATACGCAGTATTTT. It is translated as CASSRQRGRTDTQYF.

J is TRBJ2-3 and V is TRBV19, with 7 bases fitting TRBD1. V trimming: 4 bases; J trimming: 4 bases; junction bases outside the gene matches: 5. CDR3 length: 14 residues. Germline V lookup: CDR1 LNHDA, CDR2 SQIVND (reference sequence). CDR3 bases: TGTGCCAGTAGTAAGACAGGGTTCGCAGATACGCAGTATTTT. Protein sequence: CASSKTGFADTQYF.

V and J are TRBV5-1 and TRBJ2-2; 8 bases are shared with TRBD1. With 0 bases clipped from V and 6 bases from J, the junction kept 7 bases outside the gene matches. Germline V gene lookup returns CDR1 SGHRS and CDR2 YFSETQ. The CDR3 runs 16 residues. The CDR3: CASSLVDRGNSGELFF. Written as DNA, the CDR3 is TGCGCCAGCAGCTTGGTTGACAGGGGTAACTCCGGGGAGCTGTTTTTT.

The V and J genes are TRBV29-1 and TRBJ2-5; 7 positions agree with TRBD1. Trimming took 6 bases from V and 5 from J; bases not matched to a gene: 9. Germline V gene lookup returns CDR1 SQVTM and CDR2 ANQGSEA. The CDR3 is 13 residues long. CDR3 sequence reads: CSVPGGMWETQYF. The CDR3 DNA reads TGCAGCGTCCCAGGGGGTATGTGGGAGACCCAGTACTTC.

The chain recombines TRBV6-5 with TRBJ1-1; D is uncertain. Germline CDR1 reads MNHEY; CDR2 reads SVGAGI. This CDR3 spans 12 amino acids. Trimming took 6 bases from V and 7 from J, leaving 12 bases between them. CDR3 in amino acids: CASRHAGLEAFF. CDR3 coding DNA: TGTGCCAGCAGGCACGCCGGTCTTGAAGCTTTCTTT.

DNA of the CDR3: TGTGCCAGCTCACCACCTCCGGACACTGAAGCTTTCTTT. Protein: CASSPPPDTEAFF. The chain uses TRBV18 and TRBJ1-1; D unresolved. Germline CDR1 reads KGHSH; CDR2 reads LQKENI. Trimming shortened V by 0 bases and J by 3 bases, and 5 bases separated the two germline ends. The CDR3 is 13 residues long.

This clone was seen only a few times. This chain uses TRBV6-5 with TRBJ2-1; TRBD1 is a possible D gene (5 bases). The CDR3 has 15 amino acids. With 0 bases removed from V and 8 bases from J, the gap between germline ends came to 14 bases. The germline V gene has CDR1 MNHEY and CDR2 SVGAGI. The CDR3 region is CASSYSTSGADEQFF. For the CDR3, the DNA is TGTGCCAGCAGTTACTCGACTTCTGGGGCGGATGAGCAGTTCTTC.

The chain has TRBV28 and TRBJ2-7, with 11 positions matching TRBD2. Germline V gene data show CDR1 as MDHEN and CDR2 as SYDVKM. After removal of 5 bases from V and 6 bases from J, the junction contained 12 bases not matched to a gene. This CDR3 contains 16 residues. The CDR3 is CASSPLGSGGAGEQYF. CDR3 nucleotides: TGTGCCAGCAGTCCCCTTGGTAGCGGGGGGGCCGGCGAGCAGTACTTC.

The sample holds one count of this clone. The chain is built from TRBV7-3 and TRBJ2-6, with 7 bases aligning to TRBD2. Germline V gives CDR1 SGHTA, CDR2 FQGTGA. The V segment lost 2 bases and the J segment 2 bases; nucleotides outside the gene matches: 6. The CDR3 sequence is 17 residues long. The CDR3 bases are TGTGCCAGCAGCTTACCCCCTGGGGGGGCTGGGGCCAACGTCCTGACTTTC. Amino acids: CASSLPPGGAGANVLTF.

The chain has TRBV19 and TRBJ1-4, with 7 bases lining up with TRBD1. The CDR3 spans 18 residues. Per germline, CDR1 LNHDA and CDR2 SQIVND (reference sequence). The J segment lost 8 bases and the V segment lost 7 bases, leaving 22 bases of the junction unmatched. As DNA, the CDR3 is TGTGCCAGTAACATATCCCCGCTACAGGGGATCAGCACCGAAAAACTGTTTTTT. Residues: CASNISPLQGISTEKLFF.

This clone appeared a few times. CDR3 loop: CASSHNDRGPYEQYF. CDR3 nucleotide sequence: TGCGCCAGCAGCCATAATGACAGGGGGCCCTACGAGCAGTACTTC. The gene calls are TRBV4-1 and TRBJ2-7, with 10 bases lining up with TRBD1. The CDR3 is 15 residues long. Unmatched junction bases numbered 4, after V lost 3 bases and J lost 2 bases. Germline values: CDR1 MGHRA, CDR2 YSYEKL.

The CDR3 is CASSQYPGVGQPQHF. DNA of the CDR3: TGCGCCAGCAGCCAATACCCGGGGGTCGGTCAGCCCCAGCATTTT. The chain carries TRBV4-1 and TRBJ1-5, with D possibly being TRBD1 (5 bases). The germline V and J ends were trimmed by 2 bases and 6 bases, with 14 bases remaining between them. In germline, CDR1 is MGHRA, CDR2 YSYEKL. The CDR3 has 15 residues.

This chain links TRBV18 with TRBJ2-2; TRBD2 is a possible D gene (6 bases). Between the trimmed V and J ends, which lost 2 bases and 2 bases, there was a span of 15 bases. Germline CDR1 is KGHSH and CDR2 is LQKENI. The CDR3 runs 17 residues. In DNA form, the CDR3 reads TGTGCCAGCTCACCATGGGAGGTTTCTCTTAACACCGGGGAGCTGTTTTTT. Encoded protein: CASSPWEVSLNTGELFF.

The CDR3 is CSVTKGLAGARQTQYF. The DNA of the CDR3 is TGCAGCGTTACAAAAGGACTAGCGGGGGCCCGGCAGACCCAGTACTTC. This chain connects TRBV29-1 to TRBJ2-5; 13 bases agree with TRBD2. Unmatched junction bases numbered 12, after V lost 5 bases and J lost 6 bases. The CDR3 is made up of 16 amino acids. Germline-derived CDR1 and CDR2 are SQVTM and ANQGSEA.

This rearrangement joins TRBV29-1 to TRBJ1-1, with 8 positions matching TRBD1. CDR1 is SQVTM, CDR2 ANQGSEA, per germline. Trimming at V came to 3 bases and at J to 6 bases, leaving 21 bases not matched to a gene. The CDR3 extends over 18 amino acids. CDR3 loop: CSVDGKRTGSLLDAEAFF. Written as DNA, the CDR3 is TGCAGCGTTGACGGGAAACGGACAGGGAGTCTCTTGGACGCTGAAGCTTTCTTT.

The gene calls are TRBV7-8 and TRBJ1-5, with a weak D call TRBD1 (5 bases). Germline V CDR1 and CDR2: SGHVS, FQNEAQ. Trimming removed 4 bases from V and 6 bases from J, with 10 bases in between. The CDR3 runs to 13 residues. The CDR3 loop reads CASSYTGSQPQHF. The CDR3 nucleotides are TGTGCCAGCAGCTACACAGGTTCTCAGCCCCAGCATTTT. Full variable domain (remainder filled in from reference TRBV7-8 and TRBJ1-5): GAGVSQSPRYKVAKRGQDVALRCDPISGHVSLFWYQQALGQGPEFLTYFQNEAQLDKSGLPSDRFFAERPEGSVSTLKIQRTQQEDSAVYLCASSYTGSQPQHFGDGTRLSIL.

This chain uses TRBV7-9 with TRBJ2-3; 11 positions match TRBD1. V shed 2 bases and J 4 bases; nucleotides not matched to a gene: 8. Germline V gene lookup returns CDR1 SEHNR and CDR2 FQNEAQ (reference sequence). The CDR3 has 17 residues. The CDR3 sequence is CASSLKDRGLGADTQYF. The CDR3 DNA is TGTGCCAGCAGCTTAAAGGACAGGGGGCTCGGTGCAGATACGCAGTATTTT. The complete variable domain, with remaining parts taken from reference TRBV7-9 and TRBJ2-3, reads DTGVSQNPRHKITKRGQNVTFRCDPISEHNRLYWYRQTLGQGPEFLTYFQNEAQLEKSRLLSDRFSAERPKGSFSTLEIQRTEQGDSAMYLCASSLKDRGLGADTQYFGPGTRLTVL.

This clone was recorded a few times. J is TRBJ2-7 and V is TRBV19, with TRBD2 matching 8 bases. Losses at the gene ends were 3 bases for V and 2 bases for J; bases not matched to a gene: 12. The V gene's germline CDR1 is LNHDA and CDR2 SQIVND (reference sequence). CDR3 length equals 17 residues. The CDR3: CASSIPLGREVPYEQYF. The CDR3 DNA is TGTGCCAGTAGTATCCCACTGGGGCGGGAGGTTCCCTACGAGCAGTACTTC.

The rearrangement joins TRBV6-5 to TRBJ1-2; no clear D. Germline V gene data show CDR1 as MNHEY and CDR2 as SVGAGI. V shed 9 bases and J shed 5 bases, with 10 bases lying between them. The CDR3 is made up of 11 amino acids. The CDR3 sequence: CASSGAYGYTF. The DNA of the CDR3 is TGTGCCAGTTCGGGTGCTTATGGCTACACCTTC.

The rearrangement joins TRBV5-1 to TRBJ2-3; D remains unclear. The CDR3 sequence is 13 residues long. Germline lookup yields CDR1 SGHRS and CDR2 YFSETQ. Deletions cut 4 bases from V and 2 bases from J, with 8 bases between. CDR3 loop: CASSLKDTDTQYF. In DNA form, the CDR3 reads TGCGCCAGCAGCCTAAAAGACACAGATACGCAGTATTTT.

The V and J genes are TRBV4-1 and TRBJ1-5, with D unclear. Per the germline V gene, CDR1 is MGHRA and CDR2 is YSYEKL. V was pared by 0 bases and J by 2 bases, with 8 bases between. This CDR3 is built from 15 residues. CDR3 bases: TGCGCCAGCAGCCAAGAAAAGCTAGGCAATCAGCCCCAGCATTTT. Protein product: CASSQEKLGNQPQHF.

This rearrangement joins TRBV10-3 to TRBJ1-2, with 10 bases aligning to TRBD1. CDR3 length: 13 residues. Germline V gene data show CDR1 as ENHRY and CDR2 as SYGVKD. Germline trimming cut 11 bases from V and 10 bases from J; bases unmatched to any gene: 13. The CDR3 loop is CALNPGQGFDYTF. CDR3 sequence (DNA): TGTGCCTTAAACCCGGGACAGGGGTTTGACTACACCTTC.